Given below is one T cell receptor (beta chain) in context. The CDR3 has 16 amino acids. V was pared by 4 bases and J by 4 bases, with 9 bases of the junction left unmatched. CDR1 LGHDT and CDR2 YNNKEL come from the germline V gene (reference sequence). This sample was included in a study of blood T cell repertoires in COVID-19. This table comes from immunoSEQ multiplex PCR, and its TCRdb copy is limited to in-frame clones, with some not included. The repertoire has just over 300,000 clones, around 84% of them found once; the top ten carry 4% to 5%. Sequenced sample: PBMCs or T cells enriched from blood (not recorded which). This TCR derives from a man aged 25-40 years who had recovered from COVID-19. V gene TRBV3-1 (or the pseudogene TRBV3-2) combines with J gene TRBJ2-2; 7 bases match TRBD1. The chain's CDR3 is CASSPRTGASTGELFF. In nucleotides, the CDR3 is TGTGCCAGCAGCCCCCGAACAGGGGCGAGCACCGGGGAGCTGTTTTTT.